Presented here are 20 T cell receptor beta chains from one specimen sequenced in a study of blood T cell repertoires in COVID-19. The table came from immunoSEQ multiplex PCR; TCRdb's copy has only in-frame clones and leaves some out. The sample carries approximately 210,000 clones, roughly 85% recorded once. The material sequenced was peripheral blood. The receptors shown here come from a man aged 30 to 39 who had recovered from COVID-19.

The rearrangement links TRBV25-1 to TRBJ2-2; 7 nucleotides line up with TRBD1. The CDR3 spans 15 residues. After removal of 1 base from V and 4 bases from J, the junction contained 3 bases not matched to a gene. Germline V gene lookup returns CDR1 MGHDK and CDR2 SYGVNS. CDR3 residues: CASSESTGATGELFF. The DNA for the CDR3 is TGTGCCAGCAGTGAATCTACAGGGGCCACCGGGGAGCTGTTTTTT.

V gene TRBV5-5 combines with J gene TRBJ1-5, with a possible D match to TRBD1 (6 bases). The ends were cut back, 4 bases at V and 7 bases at J, with 24 bases in the middle. CDR1 is SGHKS, CDR2 YYEKEE, per germline (reference sequence). The CDR3 is 17 amino acids. For the CDR3, the DNA is TGTGCCAGCAGCCCGTGGGGGGGCGCGGAGGTTAACCAGCCCCAGCATTTT. Its protein is CASSPWGGAEVNQPQHF.

V and J are TRBV3-1 (or the pseudogene TRBV3-2) and TRBJ1-1, with D possibly TRBD1 on 6 matching bases. V was shortened by 6 bases and J by 1 base, with 9 bases between the two germline ends. The germline gives CDR1 LGHDT, CDR2 YNNKEL (reference sequence). The CDR3 runs 13 residues. CDR3 protein: CASRSTGNTEAFF. CDR3 in DNA: TGTGCCAGCAGGTCGACAGGGAACACTGAAGCTTTCTTT.

The CDR3: CASSLWDRLNYGYTF. In DNA, the CDR3 is TGTGCCAGCAGCCTATGGGACAGGCTAAACTATGGCTACACCTTC. The chain couples TRBV3-1 (or the pseudogene TRBV3-2) to TRBJ1-2; TRBD1 matches at 8 bases. Per the germline V gene, CDR1 is LGHDT and CDR2 is YNNKEL (reference sequence). The CDR3 extends over 15 amino acids. V was clipped by 4 bases and J by 2 bases; unmatched bases: 6.

This chain's CDR3 is CASSLRQGSHEQYF. CDR3 nucleotide sequence: TGTGCCAGCAGTCTACGACAGGGGTCCCACGAGCAGTACTTC. V is TRBV27 and J is TRBJ2-7, with TRBD1 matching over 8 bases. The CDR3 runs 14 residues. From germline, CDR1 is MNHEY and CDR2 SMNVEV (reference sequence). The V gene end was trimmed by 5 bases and the J gene end by 5 bases; junction bases not matched to a gene: 8.

This clone was detected once. The gene calls are TRBV5-1 and TRBJ2-7, with 8 positions matching TRBD1. There are 16 residues in the CDR3. Germline CDR1 SGHRS, CDR2 YFSETQ. V trimming: 1 base; J trimming: 0 bases; junction bases outside the gene matches: 6. CDR3 residues: CASSLSPQGGSYEQYF. The CDR3 DNA reads as TGCGCCAGCAGCTTGAGCCCACAGGGGGGCTCCTACGAGCAGTACTTC.

The rearrangement uses TRBV2 and TRBJ1-2; possibly TRBD1 for D (6 bases). Trimming pared 7 bases from V and 7 bases from J, leaving 16 bases between. CDR3 length equals 13 residues. Per germline, CDR1 SNHLY and CDR2 FYNNEI. The CDR3 loop reads CASKIGQGSGYTF. The CDR3, as DNA: TGTGCCAGCAAGATCGGTCAGGGGAGTGGCTACACCTTC.

The chain joins TRBV15 to TRBJ2-7, with 7 positions matching TRBD1. J was trimmed by 2 bases and V by 4 bases; bases with no gene match: 8. The CDR3 is 15 amino acids. Germline V gene sequence: CDR1 LNHNV, CDR2 YYDKDF (reference sequence). CDR3: CATSTHSGTAYEQYF. Here the CDR3 DNA reads TGTGCCACCAGCACGCACTCCGGGACAGCCTACGAGCAGTACTTC.

For this clone: Other DNA sequences of this sample code for an identical CDR3. The CDR3 nucleotides read TGTGCCAGCAGCTTGACTGATACGCAGTATTTT. Translated, it gives CASSLTDTQYF. The rearrangement joins TRBV5-6 to TRBJ2-3; D is ambiguous. The V gene's germline CDR1 is SGHDT and CDR2 YYEEEE. This CDR3 region has 11 residues. The V gene lost 1 base and the J gene lost 6 bases, with 3 bases spanning the gap.

CDR3 amino acids: CASSRAGTGVYEQYF. The DNA of the CDR3 is TGTGCCAGCAGTCGCGCCGGGACAGGGGTCTACGAGCAGTACTTC. The chain couples TRBV6-2 or TRBV6-3 to TRBJ2-7; TRBD1 matches 10 bases. The CDR3 sequence is 15 residues long. V shed 5 bases and J 3 bases; nucleotides not matched to a gene: 7. Per germline, CDR1 MNHEY and CDR2 SVGEGT.

This chain's CDR3 is CATSDSSGTGNQPQHF. The CDR3 DNA is TGTGCCACCAGTGATTCCTCCGGGACAGGGAATCAGCCCCAGCATTTT. This chain uses TRBV24-1 with TRBJ1-5; 9 nucleotides agree with TRBD1. The CDR3 is made up of 16 amino acids. In germline, CDR1 is KGHDR, CDR2 SFDVKD. The junction had 5 bases not matched to a gene; V was cut back by 2 bases and J by 4 bases.

This clone came up a few times. The chain combines TRBV9 with TRBJ1-4; maybe TRBD1 (5 bases). The CDR3 loop spans 17 amino acids. Germline V lookup: CDR1 SGDLS, CDR2 YYNGEE. Trimming took 0 bases from V and 3 from J, leaving 15 bases between them. This CDR3 is CASSVDGPGGPNEKLFF. In DNA form, the CDR3 reads TGTGCCAGCAGCGTAGACGGGCCGGGGGGACCTAATGAAAAACTGTTTTTT.

The J gene is TRBJ2-1, the V gene TRBV4-1; maybe TRBD2 (5 bases). The V and J ends lost 0 bases and 7 bases respectively, with 7 bases between them. In germline, CDR1 is MGHRA, CDR2 YSYEKL. This CDR3 has 13 residues. CDR3 protein: CASSQERVNEQFF. In nucleotides, the CDR3 is TGCGCCAGCAGCCAAGAGCGGGTAAATGAGCAGTTCTTC.

The genes are TRBV5-1 and TRBJ2-3; 8 bases are shared with TRBD2. The V gene's germline CDR1 is SGHRS and CDR2 YFSETQ. The CDR3 contains 15 residues. V lost 5 bases to trimming and J lost 0 bases; unmatched junction nucleotides: 5. As DNA, the CDR3 is TGCGCCAGCAGACCACTAGCGGCTAGCACAGATACGCAGTATTTT. Amino acid sequence: CASRPLAASTDTQYF. Drawing the rest from reference TRBV5-1 and TRBJ2-3, the complete variable domain is KAGVTQTPRYLIKTRGQQVTLSCSPISGHRSVSWYQQTPGQGLQFLFEYFSETQRNKGNFPGRFSGRQFSNSRSEMNVSTLELGDSALYLCASRPLAASTDTQYFGPGTRLTVL.

The CDR3 region is CASSARGGAQVNTEAFF. Written as DNA, the CDR3 is TGTGCCAGCAGCGCCCGGGGGGGGGCCCAAGTAAACACTGAAGCTTTCTTT. The chain has TRBV11-3 and TRBJ1-1, with D possibly matching TRBD1 (6 bases). This CDR3 is 17 amino acids long. Germline V gives CDR1 SGHNT, CDR2 YENEEA. V was clipped by 5 bases and J by 2 bases, with 21 bases between them.

This rearrangement joins TRBV5-1 to TRBJ2-1, with 15 bases that match TRBD2. Germline values: CDR1 SGHRS, CDR2 YFSETQ. The CDR3 spans 15 residues. Trimming removed 4 bases from V and 4 bases from J; junction bases left unmatched: 0. The CDR3 DNA is TGCGCCAGCAGCGGGACTAGCGGGGGGTACAATGAGCAGTTCTTC. Translation: CASSGTSGGYNEQFF.

The chain combines TRBV27 with TRBJ1-1; 9 nucleotides align to TRBD1. J gave up 5 bases and V 5 bases, and 12 bases lay outside the gene matches. The CDR3 is made up of 16 amino acids. The germline gives CDR1 MNHEY, CDR2 SMNVEV (reference sequence). Here the CDR3 reads CASSTYPGTGITEAFF. As DNA, the CDR3 is TGTGCCAGCAGTACCTACCCCGGGACAGGGATAACTGAAGCTTTCTTT.

The chain links TRBV4-1 to TRBJ2-5; possible D gene TRBD1, 5 bases. Per germline, CDR1 MGHRA and CDR2 YSYEKL. The germline V and J ends were trimmed by 1 base and 2 bases, with 14 bases remaining between them. The length of the CDR3 is 16 residues. CDR3: CASSQVLTAKQETQYF. The CDR3 nucleotides are TGCGCCAGCAGCCAAGTCCTGACAGCGAAACAAGAGACCCAGTACTTC.

This clone appeared once. The chain combines TRBV10-3 with TRBJ2-5; D ambiguous. Trimming removed 10 bases at V and 4 bases at J, with 10 bases between. The CDR3 covers 11 residues. Germline assignment: CDR1 ENHRY and CDR2 SYGVKD. The CDR3 sequence is CATRGGETQYF. The CDR3, as DNA: TGTGCCACCCGAGGCGGAGAGACCCAGTACTTC.

This clone occurred many times. This chain links TRBV7-9 with TRBJ1-1; D is ambiguous. Trimming pared 3 bases from V and 6 bases from J, leaving 8 bases between. The CDR3 contains 12 residues. Per germline, CDR1 SEHNR and CDR2 FQNEAQ (reference sequence). This chain's CDR3 is CASSFYRAEAFF. For the CDR3, the DNA is TGTGCCAGCAGCTTTTACCGCGCTGAAGCTTTCTTT.